These 9 T cell receptor beta chains came from one sample sequenced in a study of blood T cell repertoires in COVID-19. The table came from immunoSEQ multiplex PCR; TCRdb's copy has only in-frame clones and leaves some out. The sample comprises around 150,000 clones, approximately 88% of which are singletons, and around 10% rests with the top ten. The source material was peripheral blood. The receptor set was obtained from a woman of 80 years or more with active or convalescent COVID-19.

This clone was counted once. The chain joins TRBV18 to TRBJ1-2; TRBD1 agrees at 8 bases. Trimming at V came to 1 base and at J to 6 bases, leaving 7 bases not matched to a gene. CDR1 and CDR2 (germline): KGHSH, LQKENI. The CDR3 has 15 residues. DNA of the CDR3: TGTGCCAGCTCACCACTGGACAGGGAGAGGAATGGCTACACCTTC. This encodes CASSPLDRERNGYTF.

CDR3 sequence: CASSHSGTGREAFF. CDR3 nucleotide sequence: TGTGCCAGCAGCCACTCCGGGACAGGGAGAGAAGCTTTCTTT. The V gene is TRBV3-1 (or the pseudogene TRBV3-2), the J gene TRBJ1-1; TRBD1 matches 9 bases. CDR1 and CDR2 (germline): LGHDT, YNNKEL (reference sequence). With 3 bases clipped from V and 8 bases from J, the junction kept 7 bases outside the gene matches. The CDR3 extends over 14 amino acids.

The chain couples TRBV27 to TRBJ1-3; D is perhaps TRBD1 (5 bases). The V and J ends lost 6 bases and 0 bases respectively, with 9 bases between them. The CDR3 has 14 residues. CDR1 is MNHEY, CDR2 SMNVEV, per germline (reference sequence). The CDR3 region has the DNA TGTGCCAGCAGCCGGGGGGGCTCTGGAAACACCATATATTTT. Encoded protein: CASSRGGSGNTIYF.

The CDR3: CASSLSGTDNEKLFF. In nucleotides, the CDR3 is TGTGCCAGCAGCCTCTCCGGGACAGATAATGAAAAACTGTTTTTT. The chain links TRBV3-1 (or the pseudogene TRBV3-2) to TRBJ1-4, with 7 bases that match TRBD1. Trimming took 4 bases from V and 4 from J; bases not matched to a gene: 6. This CDR3 comprises 15 residues. Per the germline V gene, CDR1 is LGHDT and CDR2 is YNNKEL (reference sequence).

This chain joins TRBV11-2 and TRBJ1-3; the match to TRBD1 covers 10 bases. CDR1 is SGHAT and CDR2 is FQNNGV in the germline V gene. CDR3 size: 17 residues. V shed 6 bases and J 4 bases; nucleotides not matched to a gene: 12. For the CDR3, the DNA is TGTGCCAGCAGTAAACCGGGACAGGGGTGGGGAGGAAACACCATATATTTT. It codes for CASSKPGQGWGGNTIYF. Filled out from reference TRBV11-2 and TRBJ1-3, the complete variable domain reads EAGVAQSPRYKIIEKRQSVAFWCNPISGHATLYWYQQILGQGPKLLIQFQNNGVVDDSQLPKDRFSAERLKGVDSTLKIQPAKLEDSAVYLCASSKPGQGWGGNTIYFGEGSWLTVV.

The V gene is TRBV5-1, the J gene TRBJ2-5; D is uncertain. In germline, CDR1 is SGHRS, CDR2 YFSETQ. V lost 0 bases and J 4 bases, leaving 7 bases between the germline ends. The CDR3 contains 13 residues. CDR3 bases: TGCGCCAGCAGCTTGGGTCTAGGAGAGACCCAGTACTTC. Encoded protein: CASSLGLGETQYF.

V is TRBV6-6 and J is TRBJ1-4; 9 bases align to TRBD1. Germline V gives CDR1 MNHNY, CDR2 SVGAGI (reference sequence). The CDR3 is 15 amino acids. The J segment lost 7 bases and the V segment lost 1 base, leaving 4 bases of the junction unmatched. CDR3: CASSYLTGGREKLFF. CDR3 in DNA: TGTGCCAGCAGTTACTTGACAGGGGGGCGTGAAAAACTGTTTTTT.

The chain joins TRBV7-2 to TRBJ1-1; 8 bases align to TRBD1. CDR1 and CDR2 (germline): SGHTA, FQGNSA. V shed 3 bases and J 2 bases; nucleotides not matched to a gene: 8. This CDR3 contains 16 residues. The chain's CDR3 is CASSFQLDRANTEAFF. The CDR3 DNA reads TGTGCCAGCAGCTTCCAATTGGACAGGGCCAACACTGAAGCTTTCTTT.

The chain is built from TRBV27 and TRBJ2-1; 8 bases line up with TRBD2. CDR1 MNHEY and CDR2 SMNVEV come from the germline V gene (reference sequence). The CDR3 is made up of 16 amino acids. The V and J ends lost 5 bases and 6 bases, in that order; junction bases with no gene match: 12. The CDR3 region has the DNA TGTGCCAGCAGTCAACCGATACTAGCGGTGGTCAATGAGCAGTTCTTC. It specifies CASSQPILAVVNEQFF.